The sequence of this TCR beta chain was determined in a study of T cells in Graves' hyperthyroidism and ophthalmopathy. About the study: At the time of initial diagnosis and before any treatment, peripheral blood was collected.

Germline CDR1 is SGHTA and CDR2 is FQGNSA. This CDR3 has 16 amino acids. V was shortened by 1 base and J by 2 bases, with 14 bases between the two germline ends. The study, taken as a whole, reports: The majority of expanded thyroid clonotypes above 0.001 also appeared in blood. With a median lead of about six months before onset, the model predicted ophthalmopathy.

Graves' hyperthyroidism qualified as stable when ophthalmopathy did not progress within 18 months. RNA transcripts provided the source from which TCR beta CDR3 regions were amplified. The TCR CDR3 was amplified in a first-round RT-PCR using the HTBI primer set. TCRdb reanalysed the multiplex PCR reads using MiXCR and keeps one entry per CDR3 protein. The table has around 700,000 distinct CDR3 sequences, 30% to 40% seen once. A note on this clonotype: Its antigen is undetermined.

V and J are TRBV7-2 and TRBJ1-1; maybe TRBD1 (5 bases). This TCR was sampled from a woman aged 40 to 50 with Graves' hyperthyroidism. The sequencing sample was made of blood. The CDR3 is CASSLGRQSLNTEAFF. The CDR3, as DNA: TGTGCCAGCAGCTTAGGGCGACAGTCTCTTAACACTGAAGCTTTCTTT. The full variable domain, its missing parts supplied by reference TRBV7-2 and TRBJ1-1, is GAGVSQSPSNKVTEKGKDVELRCDPISGHTALYWYRQSLGQGLEFLIYFQGNSAPDKSGLPSDRFSAERTGGSVSTLTIQRTQQEDSAVYLCASSLGRQSLNTEAFFGQGTRLTVV.